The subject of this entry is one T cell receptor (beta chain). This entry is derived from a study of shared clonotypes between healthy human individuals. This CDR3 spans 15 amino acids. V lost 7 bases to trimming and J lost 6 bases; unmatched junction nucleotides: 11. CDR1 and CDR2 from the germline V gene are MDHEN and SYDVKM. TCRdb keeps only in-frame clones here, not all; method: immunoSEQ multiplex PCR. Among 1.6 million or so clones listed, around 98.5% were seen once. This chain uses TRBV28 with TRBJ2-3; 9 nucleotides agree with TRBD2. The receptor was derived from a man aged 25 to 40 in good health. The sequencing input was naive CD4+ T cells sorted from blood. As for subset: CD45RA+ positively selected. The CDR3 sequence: CASIWGGRASDTQYF. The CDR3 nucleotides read TGTGCCAGCATATGGGGCGGGAGGGCCTCGGATACGCAGTATTTT.